This TCR beta chain was found in a study of regulatory T cells in long-lasting Graves disease. V lost 8 bases to trimming and J lost 2 bases, with 16 bases between them. The CDR3 length is 14 residues. Germline values: CDR1 MGHRA, CDR2 YSYEKL. The time point: newly diagnosed GD, antithyroid drugs for less than 3 months. RNA extracted from PBMCs served as the sequencing template. Construction of the TCR beta libraries employed iRepertoire HTBI primers in conjunction with Arm-PCR of CDR3 regions. In TCRdb, the multiplex PCR reads were re-called with MiXCR into one record per CDR3 protein. In the table there are roughly 420,000 distinct CDR3 sequences, 16% of which are singletons. These data also featured in a second study, about T cells in Graves' hyperthyroidism and ophthalmopathy.

The chain recombines TRBV4-1 with TRBJ2-7; no firm D call. The input for sequencing was peripheral blood mononuclear cells (PBMCs), taken at new diagnosis, from a patient treated with antithyroid drugs. The TCR originated in a woman younger than 35 with Graves disease. The CDR3 bases are TGCGCCAGCGCGGCTGAAAGCGCCACCTACGAGCAGTACTTC. Its translation: CASAAESATYEQYF.